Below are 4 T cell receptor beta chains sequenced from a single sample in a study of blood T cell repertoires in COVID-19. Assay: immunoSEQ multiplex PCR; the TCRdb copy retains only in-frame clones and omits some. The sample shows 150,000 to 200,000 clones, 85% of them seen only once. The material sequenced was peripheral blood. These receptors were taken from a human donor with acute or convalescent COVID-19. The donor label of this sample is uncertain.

As DNA, the CDR3 is TGCAGTGCTTTAATGAACACTGAAGCTTTCTTT. It encodes CSALMNTEAFF. The chain employs TRBV20-1 and TRBJ1-1; D is unresolved. This CDR3 region has 11 residues. V lost 5 bases, J lost 0 bases, and 4 bases lay in between. Germline V CDR1 and CDR2: DFQATT, SNEGSKA (reference sequence).

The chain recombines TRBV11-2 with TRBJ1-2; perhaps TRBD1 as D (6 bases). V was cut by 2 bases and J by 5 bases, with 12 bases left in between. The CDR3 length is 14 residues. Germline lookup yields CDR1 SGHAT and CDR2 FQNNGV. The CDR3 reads CASSLSQGPYGYTF. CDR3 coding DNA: TGTGCCAGCAGCTTATCTCAGGGGCCTTATGGCTACACCTTC.

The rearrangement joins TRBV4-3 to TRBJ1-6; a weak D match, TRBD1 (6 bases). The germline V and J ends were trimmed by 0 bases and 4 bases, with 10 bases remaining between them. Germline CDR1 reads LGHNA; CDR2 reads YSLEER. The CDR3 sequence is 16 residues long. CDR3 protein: CASSQEEGEYNSPLHF. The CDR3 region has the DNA TGCGCCAGCAGCCAAGAAGAGGGGGAGTATAATTCACCCCTCCACTTT.

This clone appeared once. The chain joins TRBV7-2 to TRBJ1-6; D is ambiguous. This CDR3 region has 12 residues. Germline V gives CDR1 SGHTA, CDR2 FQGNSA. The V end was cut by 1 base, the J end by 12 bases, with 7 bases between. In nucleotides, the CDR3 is TGTGCCAGCAGCTTAGTAGAGCAACCCCTCCACTTT. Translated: CASSLVEQPLHF.